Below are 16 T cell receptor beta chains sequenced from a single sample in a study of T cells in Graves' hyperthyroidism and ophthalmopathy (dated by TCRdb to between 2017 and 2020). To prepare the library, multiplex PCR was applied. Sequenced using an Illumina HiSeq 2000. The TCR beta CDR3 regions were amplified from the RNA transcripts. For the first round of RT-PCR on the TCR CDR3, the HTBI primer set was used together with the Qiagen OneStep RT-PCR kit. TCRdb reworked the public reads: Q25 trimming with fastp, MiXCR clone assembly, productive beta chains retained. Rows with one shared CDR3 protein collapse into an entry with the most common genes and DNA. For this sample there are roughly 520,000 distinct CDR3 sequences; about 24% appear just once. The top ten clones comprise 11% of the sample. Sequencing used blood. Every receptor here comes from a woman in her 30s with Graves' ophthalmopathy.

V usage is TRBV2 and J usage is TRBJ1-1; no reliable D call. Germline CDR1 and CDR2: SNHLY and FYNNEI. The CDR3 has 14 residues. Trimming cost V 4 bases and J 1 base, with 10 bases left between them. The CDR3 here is CASSASDGNTEAFF. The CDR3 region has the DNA TGTGCCAGCAGTGCCTCGGACGGGAACACTGAAGCTTTCTTT. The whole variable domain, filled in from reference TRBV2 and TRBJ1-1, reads EPEVTQTPSHQVTQMGQEVILRCVPISNHLYFYWYRQILGQKVEFLVSFYNNEISEKSEIFDDQFSVERPDGSNFTLKIRSTKLEDSAMYFCASSASDGNTEAFFGQGTRLTVV.

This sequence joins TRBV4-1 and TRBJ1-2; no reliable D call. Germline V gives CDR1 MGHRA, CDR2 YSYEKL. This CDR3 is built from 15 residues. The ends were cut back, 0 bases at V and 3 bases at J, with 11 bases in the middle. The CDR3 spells CASSQERSGYYGYTF. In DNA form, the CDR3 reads TGCGCCAGCAGCCAAGAGAGGTCGGGGTACTATGGCTACACCTTC.

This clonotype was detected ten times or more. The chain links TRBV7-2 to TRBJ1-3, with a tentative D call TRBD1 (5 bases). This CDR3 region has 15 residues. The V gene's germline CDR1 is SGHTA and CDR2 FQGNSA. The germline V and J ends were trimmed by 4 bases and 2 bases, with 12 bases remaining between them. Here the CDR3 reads CASSYRGGAGNTIYF. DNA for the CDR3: TGTGCCAGCAGCTACCGTGGAGGGGCTGGAAACACCATATATTTT.

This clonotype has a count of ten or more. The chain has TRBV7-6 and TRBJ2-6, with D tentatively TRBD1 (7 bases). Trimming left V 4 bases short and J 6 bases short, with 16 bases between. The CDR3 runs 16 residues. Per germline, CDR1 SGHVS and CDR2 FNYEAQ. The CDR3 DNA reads TGTGCCAGCAGCTCAACCCAGGGGGGAATGGCCAACGTCCTGACTTTC. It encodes CASSSTQGGMANVLTF.

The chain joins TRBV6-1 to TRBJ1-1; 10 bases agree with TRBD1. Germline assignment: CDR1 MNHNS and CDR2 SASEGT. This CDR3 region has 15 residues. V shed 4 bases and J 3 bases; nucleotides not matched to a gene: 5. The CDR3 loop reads CASSARTGGYTEAFF. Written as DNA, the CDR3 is TGTGCCAGCAGTGCTCGGACAGGGGGATACACTGAAGCTTTCTTT.

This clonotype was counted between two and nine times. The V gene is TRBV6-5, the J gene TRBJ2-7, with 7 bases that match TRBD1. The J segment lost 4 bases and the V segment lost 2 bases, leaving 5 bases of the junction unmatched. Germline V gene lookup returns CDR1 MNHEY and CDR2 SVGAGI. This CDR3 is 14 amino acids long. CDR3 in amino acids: CASSYQDRDYEQYF. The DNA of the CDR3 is TGTGCCAGCAGTTACCAAGACAGGGATTACGAGCAGTACTTC.

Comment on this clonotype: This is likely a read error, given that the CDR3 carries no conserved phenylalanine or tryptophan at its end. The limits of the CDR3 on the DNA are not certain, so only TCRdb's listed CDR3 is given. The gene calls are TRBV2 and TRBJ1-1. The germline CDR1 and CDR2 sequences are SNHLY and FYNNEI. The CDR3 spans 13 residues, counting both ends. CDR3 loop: CASSGKWYTEAWV.

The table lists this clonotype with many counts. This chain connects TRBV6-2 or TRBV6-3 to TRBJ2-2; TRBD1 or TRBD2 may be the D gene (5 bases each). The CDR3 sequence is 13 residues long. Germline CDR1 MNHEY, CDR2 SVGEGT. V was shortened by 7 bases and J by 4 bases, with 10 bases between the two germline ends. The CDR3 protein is CASTRGTTGELFF. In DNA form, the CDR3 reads TGTGCCAGCACCAGAGGGACCACCGGGGAGCTGTTTTTT.

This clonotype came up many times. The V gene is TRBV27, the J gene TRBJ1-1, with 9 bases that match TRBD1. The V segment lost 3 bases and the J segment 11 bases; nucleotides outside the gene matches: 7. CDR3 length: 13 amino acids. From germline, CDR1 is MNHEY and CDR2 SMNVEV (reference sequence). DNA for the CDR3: TGTGCCAGCAGTTTTCGGGGACAGGGTCTCGCTTTCTTT. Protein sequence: CASSFRGQGLAFF.

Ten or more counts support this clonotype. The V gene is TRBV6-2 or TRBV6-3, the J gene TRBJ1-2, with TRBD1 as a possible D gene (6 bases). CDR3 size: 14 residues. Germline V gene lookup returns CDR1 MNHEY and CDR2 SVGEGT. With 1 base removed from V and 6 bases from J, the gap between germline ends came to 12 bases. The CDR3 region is CASSYWAGEDGYTF. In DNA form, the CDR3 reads TGTGCCAGCAGTTACTGGGCAGGGGAGGATGGCTACACCTTC.

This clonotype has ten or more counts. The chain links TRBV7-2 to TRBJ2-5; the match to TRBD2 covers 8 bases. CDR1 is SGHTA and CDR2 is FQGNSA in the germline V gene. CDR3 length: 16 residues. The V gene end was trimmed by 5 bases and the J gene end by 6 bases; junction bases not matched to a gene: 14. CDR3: CASSGGLAALTQTQYF. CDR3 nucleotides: TGTGCCAGCAGCGGAGGACTAGCAGCCCTCACGCAGACCCAGTACTTC.

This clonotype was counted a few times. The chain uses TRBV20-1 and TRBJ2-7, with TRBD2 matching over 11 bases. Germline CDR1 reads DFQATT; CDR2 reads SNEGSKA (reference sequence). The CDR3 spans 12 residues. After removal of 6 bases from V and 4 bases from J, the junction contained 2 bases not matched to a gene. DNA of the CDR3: TGCAGTGCAACTAGCGGGAGTTACGAGCAGTACTTC. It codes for CSATSGSYEQYF.

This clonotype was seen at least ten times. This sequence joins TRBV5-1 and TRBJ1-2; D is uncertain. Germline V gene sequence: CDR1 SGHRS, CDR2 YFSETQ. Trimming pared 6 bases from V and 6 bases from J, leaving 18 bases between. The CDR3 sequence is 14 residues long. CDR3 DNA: TGCGCCAGCATCCGACGTCGGAGCCCTGATGGCTACACCTTC. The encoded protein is CASIRRRSPDGYTF.

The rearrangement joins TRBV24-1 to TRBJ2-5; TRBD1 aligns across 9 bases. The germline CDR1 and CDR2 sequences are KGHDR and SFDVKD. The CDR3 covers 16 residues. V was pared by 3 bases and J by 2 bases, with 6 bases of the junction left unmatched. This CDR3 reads CATSDTRTGDQETQYF. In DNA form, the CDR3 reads TGTGCCACCAGTGATACCCGGACAGGGGATCAAGAGACCCAGTACTTC.

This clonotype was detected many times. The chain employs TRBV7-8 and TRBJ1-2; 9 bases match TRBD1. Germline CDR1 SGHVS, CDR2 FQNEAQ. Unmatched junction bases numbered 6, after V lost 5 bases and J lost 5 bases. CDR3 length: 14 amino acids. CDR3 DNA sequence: TGTGCCAGCAGCCCAACCGGGACAGGGTATGGCTACACCTTC. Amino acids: CASSPTGTGYGYTF.

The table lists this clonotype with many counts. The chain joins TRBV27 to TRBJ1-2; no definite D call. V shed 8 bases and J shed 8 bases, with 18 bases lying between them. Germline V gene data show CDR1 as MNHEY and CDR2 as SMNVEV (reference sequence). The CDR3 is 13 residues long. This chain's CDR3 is CASRSEGSRGYTF. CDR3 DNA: TGTGCCAGCCGCAGTGAGGGCAGCCGGGGCTACACCTTC.